This T cell receptor (beta chain) was sequenced for a study of blood T cell repertoires in COVID-19. Study at large: T cells, B-cell-depleted T cells, or PBMCs provided the cDNA or gDNA that served as material.

Enrollees, about 18 to 89 years old, lived in approximately 24 US areas. Donors of Cohort 3 who recovered were those that had two negative PCRs, clearance, or symptom resolution. Sequencing used immunoSEQ multiplex PCR; TCRdb keeps in-frame clones, though not all of them. The data show 350,000 to 400,000 clones, over 75% seen once. The sample comprised PBMCs or T cells enriched from blood (not recorded which). The clonotype originates from a woman younger than 45 who had recovered from COVID-19.

The CDR3 protein is CSAPGLNGYTF. The CDR3 coding sequence is TGCAGTGCTCCGGGACTGAATGGCTACACCTTC. The rearrangement links TRBV20-1 to TRBJ1-2, with D tentatively TRBD1 (5 bases). Trimming removed 5 bases at V and 6 bases at J, with 10 bases between. This CDR3 spans 11 amino acids. Germline-derived CDR1 and CDR2 are DFQATT and SNEGSKA (reference sequence).